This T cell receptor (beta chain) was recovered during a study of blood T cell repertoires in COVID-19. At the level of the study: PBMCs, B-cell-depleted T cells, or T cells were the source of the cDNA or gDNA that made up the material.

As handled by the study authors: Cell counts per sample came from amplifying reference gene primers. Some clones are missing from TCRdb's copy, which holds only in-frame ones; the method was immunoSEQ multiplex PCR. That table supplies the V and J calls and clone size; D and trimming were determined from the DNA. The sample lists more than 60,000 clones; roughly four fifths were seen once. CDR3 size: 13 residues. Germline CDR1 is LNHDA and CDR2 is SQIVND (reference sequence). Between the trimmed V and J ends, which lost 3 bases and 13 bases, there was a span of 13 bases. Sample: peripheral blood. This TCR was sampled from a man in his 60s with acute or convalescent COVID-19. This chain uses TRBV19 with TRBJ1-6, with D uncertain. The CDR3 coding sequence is TGTGCCAGTAGTATTGAAGACGTGACTCCCCTCCACTTT. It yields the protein CASSIEDVTPLHF.